The source of this T cell receptor (beta chain) is a study of cytotoxic CD8 clonotypes in ibrutinib-treated CLL. In regard to this clone: Its target is unknown.

About 2.2 micrograms of genomic DNA (from cryopreserved PBMCs) were used for TCR beta libraries. The CDR3 is 17 amino acids. Germline V lookup: CDR1 LGHNA, CDR2 YSLEER. V shed 5 bases, J shed 2 bases, and the junction held 8 bases outside the gene matches. Study results and caveats: Public clonotypes proved infrequent, and on treatment they shrank or remained steady. Baseline-level clonality went beyond age-matched healthy donors and moved in step with circulating CD8+ T-cell counts. Clonality increased with ibrutinib response but returned toward baseline at progression.

TCRdb's table, derived via immunoSEQ multiplex PCR, lists solely in-frame clones and lacks some. The repertoire holds 150,000 to 250,000 clones, with approximately 72% as singletons. Material: PBMCs, obtained after 24 months of ibrutinib treatment. The chain joins TRBV4-3 to TRBJ2-7; 14 positions match TRBD2. The receptor's source is a human donor with chronic lymphocytic leukemia. DNA of the CDR3: TGCGCCAGCAGCAAAGGACTAGCGGGAGGTCAACCCTACGAGCAGTACTTC. Translating gives CASSKGLAGGQPYEQYF.